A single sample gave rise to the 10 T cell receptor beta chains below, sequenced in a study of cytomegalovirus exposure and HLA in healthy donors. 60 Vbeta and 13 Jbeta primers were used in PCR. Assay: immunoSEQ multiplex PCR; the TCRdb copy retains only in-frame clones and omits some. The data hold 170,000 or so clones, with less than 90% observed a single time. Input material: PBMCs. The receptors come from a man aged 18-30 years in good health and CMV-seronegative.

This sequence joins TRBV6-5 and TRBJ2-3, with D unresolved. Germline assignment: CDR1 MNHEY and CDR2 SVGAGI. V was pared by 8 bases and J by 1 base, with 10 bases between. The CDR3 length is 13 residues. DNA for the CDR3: TGTGCCAGCGAACCCACGGGCACAGATACGCAGTATTTT. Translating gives CASEPTGTDTQYF.

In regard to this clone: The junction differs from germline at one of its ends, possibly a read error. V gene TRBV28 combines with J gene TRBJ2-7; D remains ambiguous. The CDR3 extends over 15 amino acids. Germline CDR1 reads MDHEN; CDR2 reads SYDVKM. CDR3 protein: CASSLGSGISSEQYF. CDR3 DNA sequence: TGTGCCAGCAGTTTAGGGTCAGGAATATCCTCCGAGCAGTACTTC.

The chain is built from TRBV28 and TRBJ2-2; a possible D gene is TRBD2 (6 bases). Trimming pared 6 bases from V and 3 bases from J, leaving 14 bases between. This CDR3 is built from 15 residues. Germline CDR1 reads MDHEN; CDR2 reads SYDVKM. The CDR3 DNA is TGTGCCAGCAGAGGAATAGCGGAGCACACCGGGGAGCTGTTTTTT. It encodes CASRGIAEHTGELFF.

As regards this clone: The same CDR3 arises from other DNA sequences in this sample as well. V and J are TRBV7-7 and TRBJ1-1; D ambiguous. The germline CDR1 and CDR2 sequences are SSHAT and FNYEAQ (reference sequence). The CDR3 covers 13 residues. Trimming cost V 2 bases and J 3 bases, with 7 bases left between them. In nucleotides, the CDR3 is TGTGCCAGCAGCTTAAACAGAGACACTGAAGCTTTCTTT. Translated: CASSLNRDTEAFF.

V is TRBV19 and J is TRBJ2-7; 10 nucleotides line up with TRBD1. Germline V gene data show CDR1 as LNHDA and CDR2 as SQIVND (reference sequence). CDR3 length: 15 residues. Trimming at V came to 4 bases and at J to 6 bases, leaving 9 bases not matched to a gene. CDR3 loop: CASSTLADRGAEQYF. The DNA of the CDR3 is TGTGCCAGTAGTACCCTTGCGGACAGGGGGGCCGAGCAGTACTTC.

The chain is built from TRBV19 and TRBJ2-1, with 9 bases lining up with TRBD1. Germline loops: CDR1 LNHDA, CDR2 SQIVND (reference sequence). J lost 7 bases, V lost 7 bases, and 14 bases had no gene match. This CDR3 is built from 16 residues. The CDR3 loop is CASTSRGTGSGNEQFF. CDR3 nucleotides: TGTGCCAGTACCTCCCGGGGGACAGGGTCGGGAAATGAGCAGTTCTTC.

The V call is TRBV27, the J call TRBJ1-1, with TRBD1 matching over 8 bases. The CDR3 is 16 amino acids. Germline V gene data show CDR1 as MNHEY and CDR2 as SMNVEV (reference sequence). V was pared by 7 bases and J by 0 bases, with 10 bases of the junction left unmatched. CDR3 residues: CASKDREGGMNTEAFF. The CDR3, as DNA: TGTGCCAGCAAGGACAGGGAAGGGGGAATGAACACTGAAGCTTTCTTT.

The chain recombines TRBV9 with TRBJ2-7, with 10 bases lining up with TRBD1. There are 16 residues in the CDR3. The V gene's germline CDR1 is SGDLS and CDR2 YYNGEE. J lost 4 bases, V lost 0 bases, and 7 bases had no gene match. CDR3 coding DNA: TGTGCCAGCAGCGTAGGAGGGACAGGGGATGGGTACGAGCAGTACTTC. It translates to CASSVGGTGDGYEQYF.

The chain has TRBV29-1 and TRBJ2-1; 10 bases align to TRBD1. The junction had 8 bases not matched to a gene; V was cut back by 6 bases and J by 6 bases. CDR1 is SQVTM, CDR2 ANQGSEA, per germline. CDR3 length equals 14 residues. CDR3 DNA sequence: TGCAGCGTCAACCGGGACAGGGGAGCCAATGAGCAGTTCTTC. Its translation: CSVNRDRGANEQFF.

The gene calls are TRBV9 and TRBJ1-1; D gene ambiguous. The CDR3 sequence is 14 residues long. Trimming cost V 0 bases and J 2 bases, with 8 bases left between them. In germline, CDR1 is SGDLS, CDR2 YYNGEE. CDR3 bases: TGTGCCAGCAGCGTAGTGGCGGGAAACACTGAAGCTTTCTTT. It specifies CASSVVAGNTEAFF.